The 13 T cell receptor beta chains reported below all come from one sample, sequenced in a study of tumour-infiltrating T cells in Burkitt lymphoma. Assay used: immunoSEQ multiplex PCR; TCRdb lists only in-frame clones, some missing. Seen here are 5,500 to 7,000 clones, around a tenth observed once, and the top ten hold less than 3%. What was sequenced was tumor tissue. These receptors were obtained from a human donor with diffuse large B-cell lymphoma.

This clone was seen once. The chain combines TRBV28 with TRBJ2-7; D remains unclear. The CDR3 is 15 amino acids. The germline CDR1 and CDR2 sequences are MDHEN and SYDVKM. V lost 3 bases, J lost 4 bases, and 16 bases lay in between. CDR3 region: CASSLWGGGVYEQYF. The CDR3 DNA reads TGTGCCAGCAGTTTGTGGGGTGGTGGAGTTTACGAGCAGTACTTC.

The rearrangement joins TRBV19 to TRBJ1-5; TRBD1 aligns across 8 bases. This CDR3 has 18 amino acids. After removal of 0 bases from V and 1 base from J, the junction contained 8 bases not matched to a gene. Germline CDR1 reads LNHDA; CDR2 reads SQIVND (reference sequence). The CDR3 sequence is CASSIDSQGAISNQPQHF. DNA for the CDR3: TGTGCCAGTAGTATAGATTCCCAGGGGGCCATAAGCAATCAGCCCCAGCATTTT. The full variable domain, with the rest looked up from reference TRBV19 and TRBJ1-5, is DGGITQSPKYLFRKEGQNVTLSCEQNLNHDAMYWYRQDPGQGLRLIYYSQIVNDFQKGDIAEGYSVSREKKESFPLTVTSAQKNPTAFYLCASSIDSQGAISNQPQHFGDGTRLSIL.

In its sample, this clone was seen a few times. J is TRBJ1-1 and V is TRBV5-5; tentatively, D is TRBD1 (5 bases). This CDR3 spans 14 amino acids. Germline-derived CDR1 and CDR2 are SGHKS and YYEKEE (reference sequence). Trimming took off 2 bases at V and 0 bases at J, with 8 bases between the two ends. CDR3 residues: CASSFQGLNTEAFF. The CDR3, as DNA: TGTGCCAGCAGCTTCCAGGGCCTGAACACTGAAGCTTTCTTT. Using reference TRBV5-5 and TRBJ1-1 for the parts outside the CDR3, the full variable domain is DAGVTQSPTHLIKTRGQQVTLRCSPISGHKSVSWYQQVLGQGPQFIFQYYEKEERGRGNFPDRFSARQFPNYSSELNVNALLLGDSALYLCASSFQGLNTEAFFGQGTRLTVV.

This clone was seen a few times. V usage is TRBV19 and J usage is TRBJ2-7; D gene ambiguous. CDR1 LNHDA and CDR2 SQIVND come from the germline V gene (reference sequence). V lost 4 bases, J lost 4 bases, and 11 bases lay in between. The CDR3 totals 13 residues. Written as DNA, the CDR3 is TGTGCCAGTAGTACCTCGGGCGGTTACGAGCAGTACTTC. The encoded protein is CASSTSGGYEQYF.

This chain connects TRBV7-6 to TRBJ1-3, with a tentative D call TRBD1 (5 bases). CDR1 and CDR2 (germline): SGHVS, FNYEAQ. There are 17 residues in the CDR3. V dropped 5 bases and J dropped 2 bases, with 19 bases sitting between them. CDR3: CASSPRDGWPTGNTIYF. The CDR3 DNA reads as TGTGCCAGCAGCCCTCGGGACGGCTGGCCCACTGGAAACACCATATATTTT.

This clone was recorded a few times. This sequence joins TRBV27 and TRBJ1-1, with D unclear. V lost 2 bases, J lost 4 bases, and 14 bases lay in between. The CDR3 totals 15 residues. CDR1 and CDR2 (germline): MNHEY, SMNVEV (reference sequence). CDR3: CASSLVPVSGTEAFF. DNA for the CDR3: TGTGCCAGCAGTTTAGTCCCCGTTTCGGGCACTGAAGCTTTCTTT.

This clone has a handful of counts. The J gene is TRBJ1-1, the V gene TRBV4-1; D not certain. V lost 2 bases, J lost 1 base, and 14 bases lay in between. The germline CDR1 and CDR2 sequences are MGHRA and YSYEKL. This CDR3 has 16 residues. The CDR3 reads CASSQSTAVPNTEAFF. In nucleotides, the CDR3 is TGCGCCAGCAGCCAATCAACCGCCGTTCCGAACACTGAAGCTTTCTTT.

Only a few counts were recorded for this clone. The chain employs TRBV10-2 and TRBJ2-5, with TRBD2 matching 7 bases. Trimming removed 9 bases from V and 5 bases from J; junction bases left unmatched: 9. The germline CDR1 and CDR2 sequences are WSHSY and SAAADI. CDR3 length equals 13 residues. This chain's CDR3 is CASHLAGGETQYF. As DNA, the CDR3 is TGCGCCAGTCATCTAGCCGGGGGGGAGACCCAGTACTTC.

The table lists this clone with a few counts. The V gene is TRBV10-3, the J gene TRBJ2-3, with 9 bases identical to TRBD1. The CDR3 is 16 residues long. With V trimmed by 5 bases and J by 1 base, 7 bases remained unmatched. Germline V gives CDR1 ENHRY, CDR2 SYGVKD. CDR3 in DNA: TGTGCCATCAGTTTCCCCACAGGGGGCGGCACAGATACGCAGTATTTT. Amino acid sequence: CAISFPTGGGTDTQYF.

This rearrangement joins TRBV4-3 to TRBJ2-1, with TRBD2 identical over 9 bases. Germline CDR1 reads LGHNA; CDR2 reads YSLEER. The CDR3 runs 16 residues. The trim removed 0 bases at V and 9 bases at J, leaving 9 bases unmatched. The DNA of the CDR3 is TGCGCCAGCAGCCAAGAGTTCGGCGGGGGGGCCTCTGAGCAGTTCTTC. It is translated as CASSQEFGGGASEQFF.

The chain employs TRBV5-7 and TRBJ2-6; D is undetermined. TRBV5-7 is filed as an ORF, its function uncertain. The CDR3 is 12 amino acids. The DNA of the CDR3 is TGTGGCGTACAAAGTCGGGCCAACGTCCTGACTTTC. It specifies CGVQSRANVLTF.

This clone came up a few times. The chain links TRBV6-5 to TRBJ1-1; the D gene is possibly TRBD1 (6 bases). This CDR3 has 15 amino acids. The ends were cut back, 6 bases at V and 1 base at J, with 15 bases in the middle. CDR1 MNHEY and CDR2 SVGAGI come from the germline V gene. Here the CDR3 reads CASRTSLTGNTEAFF. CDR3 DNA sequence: TGTGCCAGCAGGACCAGCCTGACAGGGAACACTGAAGCTTTCTTT.

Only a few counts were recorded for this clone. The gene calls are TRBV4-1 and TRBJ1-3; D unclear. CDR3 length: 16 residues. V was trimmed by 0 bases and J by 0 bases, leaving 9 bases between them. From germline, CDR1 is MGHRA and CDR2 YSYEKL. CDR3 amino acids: CASSQDPVRSGNTIYF. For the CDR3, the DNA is TGCGCCAGCAGCCAAGATCCTGTGCGCTCTGGAAACACCATATATTTT.